This TCR beta chain was found in a study of cytomegalovirus exposure and HLA in healthy donors. The study, taken as a whole, reports: Many donors carried some public TCRs, although rarity characterized most TCR sequences. Researchers reportedly found TCR beta sequences accurately predicted most subjects' HLA-A and HLA-B alleles. Most TCR beta V segments were productive about 90% or about 30% of the time in an earlier analysis.

Amplification used 60 Vbeta primers and 13 Jbeta primers. The assay was immunoSEQ multiplex PCR, and TCRdb's table has in-frame clones only and misses some. The table includes under 150,000 clones, roughly four fifths detected once. CDR1 is SGHVS, CDR2 FNYEAQ, per germline. The CDR3 runs 14 residues. With 2 bases clipped from V and 6 bases from J, the junction kept 7 bases outside the gene matches. At collection, donors were nominally healthy, but unrecorded immune exposures were probable. Turning to this clone: Antigen specificity is unknown. In the same sample, other DNA sequences code for this CDR3.

The material sequenced was PBMCs. This clonotype was sampled from a woman in her thirties or forties in good health and CMV-seronegative. The chain carries TRBV7-6 and TRBJ2-7; 7 nucleotides match TRBD2. DNA of the CDR3: TGTGCCAGCAGCTTACGACTAGCTCCGGGCGAGCAGTACTTC. Translation: CASSLRLAPGEQYF.